These 18 T cell receptor beta chains were all obtained from the same sample, sequenced in a study of monozygotic twins with inflammatory bowel disease. Reanalyzing the 5' RACE reads, TCRdb keeps one entry per CDR3 protein, without DNA. The sample's table shows roughly 100,000 distinct CDR3 sequences. The specimen was blood. The source of these receptors is a human donor with ulcerative colitis or Crohn's disease, or a healthy co-twin of an affected twin (not recorded which).

The chain couples TRBV12-3 or TRBV12-4 to TRBJ2-2; the TCRdb call, TRBD2, lacks DNA for checking. This CDR3 has 15 amino acids. CDR3 region: CASRDGTSATGELFF.

The rearrangement uses TRBV18 and TRBJ1-6; lacking DNA, the TRBD1 call made by TCRdb goes unchecked. Germline assignment: CDR1 KGHSH and CDR2 LQKENI. The CDR3 runs 18 residues. CDR3 amino acids: CASSSPGQPSSYNSPLHF.

This chain links TRBV27 with TRBJ1-6; with no DNA, the TCRdb D assignment of TRBD1 cannot be verified. The V gene's germline CDR1 is MNHEY and CDR2 SMNVEV (reference sequence). The CDR3 spans 14 residues. The chain's CDR3 is CASSVDRTGSPLHF.

The chain combines TRBV12-3 or TRBV12-4 with TRBJ1-6. The CDR3 contains 12 residues. The chain's CDR3 is CASRRSNSPLHF.

The chain has TRBV6-2 or TRBV6-3 and TRBJ2-7; TCRdb gives TRBD2 as the D gene, but with no DNA this cannot be confirmed. This CDR3 has 15 residues. In germline, CDR1 is MNHEY, CDR2 SVGEGT. CDR3: CASSYSRLAYYEQYF.

The V call is TRBV10-3, the J call TRBJ1-1. The CDR3 runs 14 residues. Germline loops: CDR1 ENHRY, CDR2 SYGVKD. The CDR3: CAISESTVNTEAFF.

The chain couples TRBV12-3 or TRBV12-4 to TRBJ2-5. CDR3 size: 13 residues. The CDR3 protein is CASSSRARETQYF.

The genes are TRBV4-1 and TRBJ2-1; absent DNA, TCRdb's TRBD2 call cannot be checked. Looked up from germline, CDR1 is MGHRA and CDR2 is YSYEKL. CDR3 length: 21 residues. The CDR3: CASSQVLLGGRDFSSYNEQFF.

The chain uses TRBV19 and TRBJ1-2; TCRdb selects TRBD1, and the lack of DNA leaves this call unchecked. In germline, CDR1 is LNHDA, CDR2 SQIVND (reference sequence). CDR3 size: 15 residues. The CDR3 loop reads CASTDRQGVMGGYTF.

The CDR3: CASSQGIFAGAQYF. The rearrangement joins TRBV4-3 to TRBJ2-5; TCRdb returns TRBD1, unconfirmable since there is no DNA. From germline, CDR1 is LGHNA and CDR2 YSLEER. The CDR3 is made up of 14 amino acids.

The chain has TRBV29-1 and TRBJ2-5; TCRdb names TRBD1, which stays unverified in the absence of DNA. Germline V lookup: CDR1 SQVTM, CDR2 ANQGSEA. This CDR3 region has 11 residues. CDR3 sequence reads: CSQGAVETQYF.

The CDR3 region is CASSLRNPSGSSQYTQYF. V and J are TRBV12-3 or TRBV12-4 and TRBJ2-3; TCRdb indicates TRBD2, and absent DNA this call remains unverified. The CDR3 runs 18 residues.

The chain joins TRBV3-1 to TRBJ2-2; the TCRdb D gene call, TRBD2, has no DNA to confirm it. The CDR3 contains 15 residues. Per the germline V gene, CDR1 is LGHDT and CDR2 is YNNKEL (reference sequence). The CDR3 loop is CASSHIAGSTGELFF. Filled out from reference TRBV3-1 and TRBJ2-2, the complete variable domain reads DTAVSQTPKYLVTQMGNDKSIKCEQNLGHDTMYWYKQDSKKFLKIMFSYNNKELIINETVPNRFSPKSPDKAHLNLHINSLELGDSAVYFCASSHIAGSTGELFFGEGSRLTVL.

J is TRBJ2-1 and V is TRBV15; no DNA is available, so the TRBD2 call from TCRdb remains unchecked. The germline gives CDR1 LNHNV, CDR2 YYDKDF (reference sequence). This CDR3 is 13 amino acids long. CDR3 sequence reads: CATSKTSGRVGFF.

CDR3 region: CASSSAGNSYEQYF. The chain couples TRBV18 to TRBJ2-7; TCRdb calls TRBD1, which cannot be checked without DNA. The CDR3 sequence is 14 residues long. Germline V gene data show CDR1 as KGHSH and CDR2 as LQKENI.

V is TRBV20-1 and J is TRBJ2-1; TCRdb names TRBD1, which stays unverified in the absence of DNA. CDR1 DFQATT and CDR2 SNEGSKA come from the germline V gene (reference sequence). The CDR3 spans 14 residues. CDR3 region: CSARPGGQGRKQFF.

This chain uses TRBV28 with TRBJ2-5; the TCRdb D gene call, TRBD1, has no DNA to confirm it. The CDR3 loop spans 16 amino acids. Looked up from germline, CDR1 is MDHEN and CDR2 is SYDVKM. CDR3 protein: CASSPRTGQVGETQYF.

The rearrangement links TRBV6-5 to TRBJ1-6; TCRdb's assignment of TRBD1 cannot be checked, as there is no DNA. The CDR3 spans 15 residues. The germline CDR1 and CDR2 sequences are MNHEY and SVGAGI. CDR3 protein: CASSYSTRGSTPLHF.